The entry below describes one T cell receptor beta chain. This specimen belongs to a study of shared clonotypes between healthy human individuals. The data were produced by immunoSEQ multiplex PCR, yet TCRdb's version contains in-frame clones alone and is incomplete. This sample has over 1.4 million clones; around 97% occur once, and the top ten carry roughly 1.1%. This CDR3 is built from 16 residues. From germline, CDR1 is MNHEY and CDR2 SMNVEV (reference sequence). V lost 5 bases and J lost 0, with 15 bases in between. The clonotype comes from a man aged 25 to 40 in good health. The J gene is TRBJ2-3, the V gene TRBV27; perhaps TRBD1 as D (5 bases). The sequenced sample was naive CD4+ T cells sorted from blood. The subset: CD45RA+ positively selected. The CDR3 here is CASSSRVGRSTDTQYF. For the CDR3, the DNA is TGTGCCAGCAGTAGCCGGGTGGGGCGTAGCACAGATACGCAGTATTTT.